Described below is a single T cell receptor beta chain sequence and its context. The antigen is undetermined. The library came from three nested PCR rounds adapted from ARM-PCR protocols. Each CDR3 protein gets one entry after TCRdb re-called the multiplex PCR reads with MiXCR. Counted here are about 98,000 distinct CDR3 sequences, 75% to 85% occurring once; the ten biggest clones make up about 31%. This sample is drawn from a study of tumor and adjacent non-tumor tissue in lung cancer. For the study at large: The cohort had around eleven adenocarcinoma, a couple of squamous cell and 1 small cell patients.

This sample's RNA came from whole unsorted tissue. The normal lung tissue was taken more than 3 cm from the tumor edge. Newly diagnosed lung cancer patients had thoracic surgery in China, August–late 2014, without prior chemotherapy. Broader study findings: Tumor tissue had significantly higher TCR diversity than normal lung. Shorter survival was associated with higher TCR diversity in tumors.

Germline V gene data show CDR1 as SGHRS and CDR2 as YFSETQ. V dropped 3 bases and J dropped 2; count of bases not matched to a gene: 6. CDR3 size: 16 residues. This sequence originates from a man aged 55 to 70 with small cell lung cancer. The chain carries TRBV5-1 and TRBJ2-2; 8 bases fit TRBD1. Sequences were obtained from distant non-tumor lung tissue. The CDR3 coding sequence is TGCGCCAGCAGCTCACGGACAGGGAGCAACACCGGGGAGCTGTTTTTT. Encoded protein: CASSSRTGSNTGELFF.